These 2 T cell receptor beta chains originate from one sample sequenced in a study of blood T cell repertoires in COVID-19. Clones were sequenced by immunoSEQ multiplex PCR, and TCRdb holds only the in-frame ones, with some missing. Of about 250,000 clones listed, more than 75% were seen once; the top ten hold under 2%. The specimen was PBMCs or T cells enriched from blood (not recorded which). These receptor sequences come from a man aged 40-50 years who had recovered from COVID-19.

V gene TRBV5-1 combines with J gene TRBJ2-2; no clear D. The CDR3 is made up of 15 amino acids. Trimming took 0 bases from V and 0 from J, leaving 6 bases between them. Germline CDR1 reads SGHRS; CDR2 reads YFSETQ. The CDR3 loop reads CASSLDLSNTGELFF. The CDR3 region has the DNA TGCGCCAGCAGCTTGGATCTATCGAACACCGGGGAGCTGTTTTTT.

The chain is built from TRBV25-1 and TRBJ2-7; D not resolved. Germline CDR1 is MGHDK and CDR2 is SYGVNS. Trimming took 5 bases from V and 7 from J, leaving 9 bases between them. CDR3 length: 11 residues. In nucleotides, the CDR3 is TGTGCCAGCAGTAAAGCTTGGGAGCAGTACTTC. Translating it yields CASSKAWEQYF.